These 25 T cell receptor beta chains originate from one sample sequenced in a study of CD8+ T cells in alopecia areata. The authors extracted RNA and reverse transcribed it into cDNA as the sequencing template. Produced via immunoSEQ multiplex PCR; TCRdb's table is partial and in-frame only. The sample records 9,500 to 15,000 clones, roughly 65% being singletons. Researchers took lesional scalp punch biopsies and peripheral blood from people who were alopecia areata patients. Material for sequencing was skin. The receptors derive from a human donor with alopecia areata.

The chain links TRBV6-6 to TRBJ1-1, with 7 positions matching TRBD1. The CDR3 sequence is 15 residues long. CDR1 MNHNY and CDR2 SVGAGI come from the germline V gene (reference sequence). V was pared by 5 bases and J by 7 bases, with 13 bases of the junction left unmatched. CDR3 region: CASSPDRRGPYEAFF. CDR3 coding DNA: TGTGCCAGCAGTCCGGACAGGCGCGGCCCCTATGAAGCTTTCTTT.

J is TRBJ2-1 and V is TRBV30; D unresolved. Per the germline V gene, CDR1 is GTSNPN and CDR2 is SVGIG (reference sequence). CDR3 length equals 12 residues. The V gene lost 1 base and the J gene lost 8 bases, with 9 bases spanning the gap. CDR3 DNA: TGTGCCTGGAGTGAACTGTCTTATGAGCAGTTCTTC. Protein product: CAWSELSYEQFF. The full variable domain, its missing parts supplied by reference TRBV30 and TRBJ2-1, is SQTIHQWPATLVQPVGSPLSLECTVEGTSNPNLYWYRQAAGRGLQLLFYSVGIGQISSEVPQNLSASRPQDRQFILSSKKLLLSDSGFYLCAWSELSYEQFFGPGTRLTVL.

V gene TRBV29-1 combines with J gene TRBJ1-2, with 7 bases aligning to TRBD1. V lost 7 bases to trimming and J lost 7 bases; unmatched junction nucleotides: 9. Germline V gene data show CDR1 as SQVTM and CDR2 as ANQGSEA. This CDR3 has 12 residues. For the CDR3, the DNA is TGCAGCGGCAGAGGGGGCGCGTTTGGCTACACCTTC. Protein product: CSGRGGAFGYTF.

This clone has only a few counts. CDR3 nucleotide sequence: TGTGCCAGCAGCCAAGATATGCGGCTGGGGTATGGCTACACCTTC. This translates into CASSQDMRLGYGYTF. V is TRBV14 and J is TRBJ1-2; D remains unclear. The CDR3 runs to 15 residues. The germline V and J ends were trimmed by 0 bases and 5 bases, with 13 bases remaining between them. Germline-derived CDR1 and CDR2 are SGHDN and FVKESK.

The sample holds a few counts of this clone. The rearrangement links TRBV19 to TRBJ1-1; D not certain. The CDR3 contains 13 residues. V was trimmed by 8 bases and J by 1 base, leaving 11 bases between them. Germline CDR1 LNHDA, CDR2 SQIVND (reference sequence). The CDR3 DNA follows: TGTGCCAGTCGGTCGGCACCGAACACTGAAGCTTTCTTT. Its protein is CASRSAPNTEAFF.

Only a few counts were recorded for this clone. The chain is built from TRBV6-9 and TRBJ2-3; D is unclear. CDR1 MNHGY and CDR2 SVAAGI come from the germline V gene. V shed 6 bases and J shed 0 bases, with 13 bases lying between them. The CDR3 sequence is 15 residues long. In nucleotides, the CDR3 is TGTGCCAGCAGCCTCAGAGGCGGTAGCACAGATACGCAGTATTTT. This codes for CASSLRGGSTDTQYF.

The CDR3 coding sequence is TGTGCCAGCAGCTTCGTGAAGGGGGCCTACGAGCAGTACTTC. It is translated as CASSFVKGAYEQYF. The V and J genes are TRBV7-9 and TRBJ2-7; weak D call: TRBD1 (6 bases). This CDR3 has 14 amino acids. CDR1 is SEHNR, CDR2 FQNEAQ, per germline (reference sequence). V was trimmed by 3 bases and J by 2 bases, leaving 11 bases between them.

V usage is TRBV19 and J usage is TRBJ1-5; D might be TRBD1 (5 bases). The CDR3 spans 17 residues. Germline V gene data show CDR1 as LNHDA and CDR2 as SQIVND (reference sequence). Trimming stripped 9 bases from V and 0 bases from J, with 21 bases between. CDR3 DNA sequence: TGTGCCAGCCGAGGTCTCGGGGCAGATTATAGCAATCAGCCCCAGCATTTT. This encodes CASRGLGADYSNQPQHF.

The gene calls are TRBV5-4 and TRBJ2-5; 10 bases are a match to TRBD2. The CDR3 is made up of 15 amino acids. In germline, CDR1 is SGHNT, CDR2 YYREEE (reference sequence). V shed 3 bases, J shed 5 bases, and the junction held 7 bases outside the gene matches. The CDR3 nucleotides read TGTGCCAGCAGCTCCCCTCTAGCGGGAGTGGAGACCCAGTACTTC. Protein product: CASSSPLAGVETQYF.

By sample fraction, this clone is medium-sized. This chain uses TRBV7-9 with TRBJ2-6, with 8 positions matching TRBD1. The V segment lost 4 bases and the J segment 12 bases; nucleotides outside the gene matches: 5. Germline loops: CDR1 SEHNR, CDR2 FQNEAQ (reference sequence). The CDR3 has 13 residues. CDR3 residues: CASSYGQGGVLTF. In DNA form, the CDR3 reads TGTGCCAGCAGCTACGGACAGGGCGGCGTCCTGACTTTC.

The J gene is TRBJ2-5, the V gene TRBV28; D is unclear. The CDR3 totals 11 residues. The V gene's germline CDR1 is MDHEN and CDR2 SYDVKM. Between the trimmed V and J ends, which lost 8 bases and 5 bases, there was a span of 9 bases. The CDR3 nucleotides are TGTGCCAGCCACCTCAGGGAGACCCAGTACTTC. This translates into CASHLRETQYF.

CDR3 DNA sequence: TGTGCCAGCAGTACACTATCGACCCCTCAAGAGACCCAGTACTTC. Translated, it gives CASSTLSTPQETQYF. The chain has TRBV28 and TRBJ2-5; D is uncertain. The ends were cut back, 5 bases at V and 2 bases at J, with 15 bases in the middle. CDR1 and CDR2 (germline): MDHEN, SYDVKM. The CDR3 loop spans 15 amino acids.

The chain is built from TRBV29-1 and TRBJ2-7, with D maybe TRBD1 (5 bases). This CDR3 spans 13 amino acids. In germline, CDR1 is SQVTM, CDR2 ANQGSEA. Trimming took off 7 bases at V and 3 bases at J, with 16 bases between the two ends. In nucleotides, the CDR3 is TGCAGCGCTATCGACAGAGAACTCTACGAGCAGTACTTC. It is translated as CSAIDRELYEQYF.

This sequence joins TRBV5-1 and TRBJ2-3, with TRBD1 as a possible D gene (7 bases). Germline assignment: CDR1 SGHRS and CDR2 YFSETQ. CDR3 length equals 17 residues. Trimming cost V 4 bases and J 0 bases, with 18 bases left between them. The CDR3 loop is CASSSRTGLTSTDTQYF. The CDR3 region has the DNA TGCGCCAGCAGCAGCCGGACAGGACTAACTAGCACAGATACGCAGTATTTT.

The J gene is TRBJ2-7, the V gene TRBV23-1; either TRBD1 or TRBD2 may fit D (5 bases each). TRBV23-1 is designated an ORF whose function remains uncertain. The V end was cut by 3 bases, the J end by 4 bases, with 25 bases between. The CDR3 has 18 amino acids. Here the CDR3 DNA reads TGCGCCAGCAGTCACCCCTGGAGACCGGGACGGAGGACTTACGAGCAGTACTTC. This sequence encodes CASSHPWRPGRRTYEQYF.

This clone is medium-sized. The chain employs TRBV4-1 and TRBJ1-4; D ambiguous. Germline V gene data show CDR1 as MGHRA and CDR2 as YSYEKL. Between the trimmed V and J ends, which lost 0 bases and 0 bases, there was a span of 5 bases. The CDR3 has 15 residues. The CDR3 DNA reads TGCGCCAGCAGCCAAGACAGGTCAACTAATGAAAAACTGTTTTTT. Translation: CASSQDRSTNEKLFF.

The gene calls are TRBV19 and TRBJ2-7; 8 nucleotides line up with TRBD2. The CDR3 totals 14 residues. Unmatched junction bases numbered 8, after V lost 10 bases and J lost 0 bases. Per germline, CDR1 LNHDA and CDR2 SQIVND (reference sequence). The CDR3 sequence: CATRGGTSSYEQYF. Written as DNA, the CDR3 is TGTGCCACCCGGGGGGGAACTTCCTCCTACGAGCAGTACTTC.

The V and J genes are TRBV27 and TRBJ2-7; D is perhaps TRBD1 or TRBD2 (5 bases each). The V end lost 4 bases, the J end lost 6 bases, and 22 bases lay between the germline ends. The CDR3 totals 16 residues. The V gene's germline CDR1 is MNHEY and CDR2 SMNVEV (reference sequence). The CDR3 spells CASSSPLGRIVGEQYF. Written as DNA, the CDR3 is TGTGCCAGCAGTTCACCCTTGGGACGGATAGTGGGCGAGCAGTACTTC.

The chain combines TRBV7-3 with TRBJ2-3; D perhaps matches TRBD2 (6 bases). From germline, CDR1 is SGHTA and CDR2 FQGTGA. The CDR3 is 16 amino acids. V was cut by 2 bases and J by 4 bases, with 16 bases left in between. Here the CDR3 reads CASSLVGGTGADTQYF. The CDR3 DNA follows: TGTGCCAGCAGCTTAGTCGGTGGGACTGGTGCAGATACGCAGTATTTT. The entire variable domain, with the rest obtained from reference TRBV7-3 and TRBJ2-3, is as follows: GAGVSQTPSNKVTEKGKYVELRCDPISGHTALYWYRQSLGQGPEFLIYFQGTGAADDSGLPNDRFFAVRPEGSVSTLKIQRTERGDSAVYLCASSLVGGTGADTQYFGPGTRLTVL.

There are a few counts of this clone. The DNA of the CDR3 is TGTGCCTGGAGTCCCCGGGACAGGGTCCGGGAAAAACTGTTTTTT. Translation: CAWSPRDRVREKLFF. The chain recombines TRBV30 with TRBJ1-4; TRBD1 matches at 9 bases. Trimming removed 2 bases from V and 8 bases from J; junction bases left unmatched: 9. Germline CDR1 reads GTSNPN; CDR2 reads SVGIG (reference sequence). The CDR3 has 15 amino acids.

The rearrangement uses TRBV6-4 and TRBJ2-3, with 9 bases identical to TRBD1. This CDR3 region has 14 residues. Losses at the gene ends were 4 bases for V and 2 bases for J; bases not matched to a gene: 1. In germline, CDR1 is MRHNA, CDR2 SNTAGT. The CDR3: CASSGTGDTDTQYF. The DNA of the CDR3 is TGTGCCAGCAGTGGGACAGGGGACACAGATACGCAGTATTTT.

This rearrangement joins TRBV25-1 to TRBJ2-5; D possibly corresponds to TRBD1 (6 bases). V dropped 7 bases and J dropped 5 bases, with 26 bases sitting between them. The germline V gene has CDR1 MGHDK and CDR2 SYGVNS. The CDR3 runs 17 residues. CDR3 nucleotide sequence: TGTGCCAGCAACACCAAACAGGGCAACCCCCTGCGCGAGACCCAGTACTTC. Protein: CASNTKQGNPLRETQYF.

This clone turned up a few times. The chain uses TRBV29-1 and TRBJ2-2, with 7 bases aligning to TRBD1. The CDR3 is made up of 13 amino acids. V trimming: 7 bases; J trimming: 2 bases; junction bases outside the gene matches: 4. Germline loops: CDR1 SQVTM, CDR2 ANQGSEA. Here the CDR3 reads CSGGQRNTGELFF. The CDR3 DNA reads as TGCAGCGGGGGACAGAGAAACACCGGGGAGCTGTTTTTT.

This clone was observed a handful of times. CDR3 DNA: TGCGCCAGCAGCTTGGGCCCGGGGAGGTTAGCGGGAGGGAAAAGCTACAATGAGCAGTTCTTC. This translates into CASSLGPGRLAGGKSYNEQFF. V and J are TRBV5-1 and TRBJ2-1; 11 positions agree with TRBD2. The CDR3 has 21 residues. CDR1 is SGHRS and CDR2 is YFSETQ in the germline V gene. The trim removed 0 bases at V and 3 bases at J, leaving 17 bases unmatched.

In its sample, this clone was seen once. The V call is TRBV29-1, the J call TRBJ2-3, with a weak D call TRBD2 (5 bases). CDR3 length: 11 residues. Trimming shortened V by 6 bases and J by 4 bases, and 8 bases separated the two germline ends. The germline gives CDR1 SQVTM, CDR2 ANQGSEA. This chain's CDR3 is CSVGRADTQYF. The CDR3 nucleotides are TGCAGCGTCGGGCGGGCAGATACGCAGTATTTT.